This TCR beta chain was recovered during a study of cytotoxic CD8 clonotypes in ibrutinib-treated CLL. V was clipped by 0 bases and J by 4 bases, with 1 base between them. The germline CDR1 and CDR2 sequences are MNHEY and SMNVEV (reference sequence). The CDR3 sequence is 12 residues long. In regard to this clone: Its antigen is currently unknown.

TCRdb's copy holds only in-frame clones and misses some; the assay was immunoSEQ multiplex PCR. The sample lists some 350,000 clones; about 64% were seen once. Overall study results and limits: With treatment, public clonotypes, which were uncommon, either contracted or remained stable.

The starting material was PBMCs, obtained after 36 months of ibrutinib treatment. The chain combines TRBV27 with TRBJ2-1; unclear D gene. This sequence originates from a human donor with chronic lymphocytic leukemia. In DNA form, the CDR3 reads TGTGCCAGCAGTTTATCTTACAATGAGCAGTTCTTC. Protein sequence: CASSLSYNEQFF.